The next 9 T cell receptor beta chains were all read from a single sample in a study of T cell responses to AZD1222 COVID-19 vaccine. TCRdb's table, derived via immunoSEQ multiplex PCR, lists solely in-frame clones and lacks some. This sample has fewer than 120,000 clones, with approximately 90% found just once. Sequencing was performed on peripheral blood, taken on day 0 of AZD1222 vaccination. These receptors all stem from an adult in good health.

This clone was detected a few times. The rearrangement joins TRBV7-9 to TRBJ2-5, with a weak D call TRBD1 (6 bases). This CDR3 is 15 amino acids long. The germline gives CDR1 SEHNR, CDR2 FQNEAQ (reference sequence). V was clipped by 1 base and J by 1 base, with 10 bases between them. CDR3 residues: CASSLVDRSQETQYF. In DNA form, the CDR3 reads TGTGCCAGCAGCTTAGTGGACAGATCCCAAGAGACCCAGTACTTC.

V gene TRBV6-5 combines with J gene TRBJ2-7; 7 nucleotides agree with TRBD2. Germline values: CDR1 MNHEY, CDR2 SVGAGI. The CDR3 is 14 amino acids. The V gene end was trimmed by 7 bases and the J gene end by 8 bases; junction bases not matched to a gene: 14. The CDR3 nucleotides read TGTGCCAGCACCCGCAGCGGGATCGACGACAAGCAGTACTTC. This codes for CASTRSGIDDKQYF.

J is TRBJ1-4 and V is TRBV10-2; TRBD1 agrees at 9 bases. V lost 6 bases to trimming and J lost 4 bases; unmatched junction nucleotides: 6. Germline loops: CDR1 WSHSY, CDR2 SAAADI. The CDR3 sequence is 15 residues long. The CDR3 protein is CASRDRGSGNEKLFF. The CDR3 nucleotides read TGCGCCAGCAGAGACAGGGGGAGTGGTAATGAAAAACTGTTTTTT.

The chain has TRBV6-1 and TRBJ1-1; 7 bases match TRBD1. Germline assignment: CDR1 MNHNS and CDR2 SASEGT. The CDR3 consists of 16 residues. Trimming took 0 bases from V and 4 from J; bases not matched to a gene: 8. The CDR3 loop reads CASSEAWQGVSTEAFF. The CDR3 nucleotides read TGTGCCAGCAGTGAAGCCTGGCAGGGGGTCTCCACTGAAGCTTTCTTT.

The chain combines TRBV6-5 with TRBJ2-3, with TRBD2 matching over 9 bases. This CDR3 contains 16 residues. V trimming: 3 bases; J trimming: 0 bases; junction bases outside the gene matches: 4. The germline V gene encodes CDR1 MNHEY and CDR2 SVGAGI. This CDR3 reads CASSYLAGTSTDTQYF. The CDR3, as DNA: TGTGCCAGCAGTTATCTAGCGGGGACTAGCACAGATACGCAGTATTTT.

The chain joins TRBV27 to TRBJ2-7, with TRBD1 matching 9 bases. V trimming: 2 bases; J trimming: 3 bases; junction bases outside the gene matches: 5. CDR3 length: 15 amino acids. Germline values: CDR1 MNHEY, CDR2 SMNVEV (reference sequence). As DNA, the CDR3 is TGTGCCAGCAGTTTAGGGGGACAGGGAGGCTACGAGCAGTACTTC. Protein: CASSLGGQGGYEQYF.

The chain recombines TRBV7-8 with TRBJ2-1; no definite D call. The V gene's germline CDR1 is SGHVS and CDR2 FQNEAQ. There are 15 residues in the CDR3. The ends were cut back, 1 base at V and 7 bases at J, with 14 bases in the middle. The CDR3 region is CASSLVLASGNEQFF. The DNA for the CDR3 is TGTGCCAGCAGCTTAGTTTTAGCCTCCGGGAATGAGCAGTTCTTC.

This chain uses TRBV5-5 with TRBJ2-2; 7 bases line up with TRBD1. Germline assignment: CDR1 SGHKS and CDR2 YYEKEE (reference sequence). The CDR3 consists of 15 residues. With V trimmed by 4 bases and J by 1 base, 4 bases remained unmatched. This CDR3 reads CASSKDRRNTGELFF. For the CDR3, the DNA is TGTGCCAGCAGCAAGGACAGGAGGAACACCGGGGAGCTGTTTTTT.

The chain recombines TRBV4-1 with TRBJ1-2; D might be TRBD1 (6 bases). CDR1 and CDR2 from the germline V gene are MGHRA and YSYEKL. V shed 1 base and J shed 5 bases, with 11 bases lying between them. The CDR3 totals 14 residues. The CDR3 sequence: CASSQASGDYGYTF. CDR3 nucleotide sequence: TGCGCCAGCAGCCAAGCGTCAGGGGATTATGGCTACACCTTC.